A selection of T cell receptor beta chains follows, all from one sample in a study of cytomegalovirus exposure and HLA in healthy donors. TCRdb's copy holds only in-frame clones and misses some; the assay was immunoSEQ multiplex PCR. The table has around 99,000 clones, roughly 80% seen once. Sequencing was done on a sample of PBMCs. Receptors were obtained from a man aged 35-49 years in good health and CMV-seronegative. CDR3s include the opening cysteine and the closing phenylalanine or tryptophan. D genes are given only for firm matches. Only part of the rows carry a size: once, few, many, or a class if the clone is expanded.

>.|TRBD2|TRBJ2-1|TRBV6-5
CASGGTSNWNEQFF
TGTGCCAGCGGGGGGACTAGCAACTGGAATGAGCAGTTCTTC
>.|TRBD2|TRBJ2-1|TRBV6-4
CASSEGLAGDEQFF
TGTGCCAGCAGTGAAGGACTAGCGGGAGACGAGCAGTTCTTC
>few|TRBD2|TRBJ2-5|TRBV7-9
CASSEPGGTSGVFQETQYF
TGTGCCAGCTCGGAGCCAGGGGGGACTAGCGGGGTGTTTCAAGAGACCCAGTACTTC
>.|.|TRBJ2-5|TRBV5-1
CASSLNREETQYF
TGCGCCAGCAGCTTGAACAGGGAAGAGACCCAGTACTTC
>few|.|TRBJ1-2|TRBV5-6
CASSLVDTFHTF
TGTGCCAGCAGCTTGGTAGACACCTTCCACACCTTC
>.|TRBD1|TRBJ2-1|TRBV6-5
CARLTDRGPNEQFF
TGTGCCAGACTTACGGACAGGGGGCCTAATGAGCAGTTCTTC
>.|.|TRBJ2-1|TRBV7-9
CASSSGTYNEQFF
TGTGCCAGCAGCTCAGGGACCTACAATGAGCAGTTCTTC
>.|.|TRBJ1-4|TRBV29-1
CSVIRLTGANEKLFF
TGCAGCGTTATTAGGCTCACCGGGGCTAATGAAAAACTGTTTTTT
>.|TRBD1|TRBJ2-1|TRBV5-1
CASSLGQGYNEQFF
TGCGCCAGCAGCTTGGGACAGGGATACAATGAGCAGTTCTTC
>.|.|TRBJ1-5|TRBV6-5
CASSYSRVLVQPQHF
TGTGCCAGCAGTTACTCGCGGGTTTTGGTTCAGCCCCAGCATTTT
>.|.|TRBJ1-2|TRBV7-2
CASSVTASEVYGYTF
TGTGCCAGCAGCGTAACGGCCAGTGAGGTCTATGGCTACACCTTC
>.|TRBD1|TRBJ1-6|TRBV10-3
CAVRQGSYNSPLHF
TGTGCCGTACGACAGGGCTCCTATAATTCACCCCTCCACTTT
>.|TRBD1|TRBJ1-2|TRBV6-1
CASNEAGQIGYTF
TGTGCCAGCAATGAAGCGGGACAGATTGGCTACACCTTC
>.|TRBD1|TRBJ2-7|TRBV9
CASSVAQGDYEQYF
TGTGCCAGCAGCGTAGCCCAGGGGGACTACGAGCAGTACTTC
>.|.|TRBJ2-6|TRBV11-2
CASSVIQNSGANVLTF
TGTGCCAGCAGCGTAATACAGAACTCTGGGGCCAACGTCCTGACTTTC
>.|.|TRBJ2-1|TRBV18
CASSPSGETVVLNEQFF
TGTGCCAGCTCACCTTCGGGCGAGACAGTTGTCCTTAATGAGCAGTTCTTC
>.|.|TRBJ1-5|TRBV5-8
CASSPTNQPQHF
TGTGCCAGCAGCCCAACAAATCAGCCCCAGCATTTT
>.|TRBD1|TRBJ1-5|TRBV2
CASSDLDRRQPQHF
TGTGCCAGCAGTGATCTGGACAGGCGTCAGCCCCAGCATTTT
>few|TRBD2|TRBJ2-7|TRBV7-2
CASSLAFGLAGRAKGSYEQYF
TGTGCCAGCAGCTTAGCGTTTGGACTAGCGGGAAGGGCCAAGGGCTCCTACGAGCAGTACTTC
>once|.|TRBJ1-1|TRBV7-9
CASSLAPDRRTNTEAFF
TGTGCCAGCAGCTTAGCGCCGGACAGAAGGACTAACACTGAAGCTTTCTTT
>few|.|TRBJ1-4|TRBV7-9
CASSKQGSGGRNEKLFF
TGTGCCAGCAGTAAACAGGGAAGTGGGGGTCGCAATGAAAAACTGTTTTTT
>.|TRBD2|TRBJ2-1|TRBV6-1
CASSEVWGGRGTYNEQFF
TGTGCCAGCAGTGAAGTTTGGGGCGGGAGGGGTACCTACAATGAGCAGTTCTTC
>.|.|TRBJ2-2|TRBV9
CASSPRTANTGELFF
TGTGCCAGCAGCCCCCGGACAGCAAACACCGGGGAGCTGTTTTTT
>.|.|TRBJ2-6|TRBV2
CASREKQGKSGANVLTF
TGTGCCAGCAGGGAGAAGCAGGGGAAATCGGGGGCCAACGTCCTGACTTTC
>.|.|TRBJ1-6|TRBV4-2
CASSQGTGSSPLHF
TGTGCCAGCAGCCAGGGTACAGGGTCTTCACCCCTCCACTTT
>.|TRBD2|TRBJ2-7|TRBV5-1
CASSPGLAGSYEQYF
TGCGCCAGCAGCCCCGGACTAGCGGGGTCCTACGAGCAGTACTTC
>.|.|TRBJ1-2|TRBV27
CASSPSGQLYGYTF
TGTGCCAGCAGCCCCTCCGGACAGTTGTATGGCTACACCTTC
>.|TRBD1|TRBJ1-3|TRBV6-5
CASSPGTAGNTIYF
TGTGCCAGCAGTCCCGGGACAGCTGGAAACACCATATATTTT
>.|.|TRBJ2-1|TRBV9
CASSVGGSYNEQFF
TGTGCCAGCAGCGTGGGGGGCTCCTACAATGAGCAGTTCTTC
>.|.|TRBJ2-5|TRBV5-1
CASSPPDSQETQYF
TGCGCCAGCAGCCCACCTGACAGCCAAGAGACCCAGTACTTC
>.|.|TRBJ2-7|TRBV19
CASSILGANYEQYF
TGTGCCAGTAGTATATTGGGGGCGAACTACGAGCAGTACTTC
>.|TRBD2|TRBJ2-7|TRBV27
CASSPGGTSTAEQYF
TGTGCCAGCAGTCCAGGCGGGACTAGCACCGCCGAGCAGTACTTC
>few|.|TRBJ1-1|TRBV6-1
CASSEVQDTEAFF
TGTGCCAGCAGTGAAGTCCAGGACACTGAAGCTTTCTTT
>.|.|TRBJ1-2|TRBV6-1
CASSEALGGYTF
TGTGCCAGCAGTGAAGCTTTGGGCGGCTACACCTTC
>.|.|TRBJ2-7|TRBV4-1
CASSPGTGYGRYF
TGCGCCAGCAGCCCAGGCACAGGGTACGGTCGATACTTC
>.|TRBD1|TRBJ2-7|TRBV10-3
CAISEPGQGDEYEQYF
TGTGCCATCAGTGAGCCCGGACAGGGTGACGAGTACGAGCAGTACTTC
>.|.|TRBJ2-1|TRBV6-6
CASSLSLANNEQFF
TGTGCCAGCAGCCTCTCATTAGCTAACAATGAGCAGTTCTTC
>.|.|TRBJ1-1|TRBV30
CAWSVRQLGAFF
TGTGCCTGGAGTGTACGACAACTGGGAGCTTTCTTT
>few|TRBD2|TRBJ2-1|TRBV13
CASSISGFTDEQFF
TGTGCCAGCAGCATTAGCGGGTTTACGGATGAGCAGTTCTTC
>.|TRBD2|TRBJ2-1|TRBV6-6
CASSLAGGPGNEQFF
TGTGCCAGCAGTTTAGCGGGAGGGCCCGGAAATGAGCAGTTCTTC
>.|TRBD2|TRBJ2-7|TRBV6-1
CASSEWEREAGYEQYF
TGTGCCAGCAGTGAATGGGAGCGGGAGGCTGGCTACGAGCAGTACTTC
>.|TRBD1|TRBJ1-6|TRBV6-1
CASSLRTGSNSPLHF
TGTGCCAGCAGCCTCCGGACAGGGTCGAATTCACCCCTCCACTTT
>.|TRBD1|TRBJ1-1|TRBV5-8
CASSRDRGGRNTEAFF
TGTGCCAGCAGCCGGGACAGGGGAGGCAGGAACACTGAAGCTTTCTTT
>.|TRBD1|TRBJ1-5|TRBV2
CASRTGNSNQPQHF
TGTGCCAGCAGGACAGGGAATAGCAATCAGCCCCAGCATTTT
>.|.|TRBJ2-1|TRBV7-6
CASSPSGGSSYNEQFF
TGTGCCAGCAGCCCCTCCGGGGGAAGCTCCTACAATGAGCAGTTCTTC
>.|.|TRBJ2-7|TRBV11-2
CASSLLEGFESYEQYF
TGTGCCAGCAGCCTTCTCGAGGGTTTCGAGTCCTACGAGCAGTACTTC
>.|.|TRBJ2-1|TRBV11-3
CASSLRSGAYNEQFF
TGTGCCAGCAGTCTTCGTTCGGGGGCCTACAATGAGCAGTTCTTC
>.|TRBD1|TRBJ1-4|TRBV5-4
CASSLDGDRGGWEKLFF
TGTGCCAGCAGCTTGGACGGGGACAGGGGAGGGTGGGAAAAACTGTTTTTT
>.|TRBD2|TRBJ2-1|TRBV10-1
CASSERSGGIYNEQFF
TGCGCCAGCAGTGAGCGCAGCGGGGGGATCTACAATGAGCAGTTCTTC
>.|.|TRBJ2-2|TRBV5-1
CASSFSGNTGELFF
TGCGCCAGCAGCTTTTCAGGGAACACCGGGGAGCTGTTTTTT
>.|TRBD2|TRBJ2-5|TRBV6-6
CATGTRVTQYF
TGTGCTACCGGGACTAGGGTGACCCAGTACTTC